This T cell receptor (beta chain) was sequenced for a study of T cell responses to AZD1222 COVID-19 vaccine. The method was immunoSEQ multiplex PCR; TCRdb's version includes in-frame clones alone and lacks a portion of them. The sample holds 85,000 to 90,000 clones; approximately 89% are singletons and the top ten take over 2%. The CDR3 spans 16 residues. CDR1 PRHDT and CDR2 FYEKMQ come from the germline V gene (reference sequence). The V segment lost 0 bases and the J segment 1 base; nucleotides outside the gene matches: 6. The sequenced sample was peripheral blood, obtained on day 0 of AZD1222 vaccination. The TCR sequence derives from an adult in good health. The J gene is TRBJ2-7, the V gene TRBV13; 7 bases align to TRBD2. CDR3 residues: CASSLGQAGESYEQYF. The CDR3 DNA reads TGTGCCAGCAGCTTAGGCCAGGCGGGAGAGTCCTACGAGCAGTACTTC.